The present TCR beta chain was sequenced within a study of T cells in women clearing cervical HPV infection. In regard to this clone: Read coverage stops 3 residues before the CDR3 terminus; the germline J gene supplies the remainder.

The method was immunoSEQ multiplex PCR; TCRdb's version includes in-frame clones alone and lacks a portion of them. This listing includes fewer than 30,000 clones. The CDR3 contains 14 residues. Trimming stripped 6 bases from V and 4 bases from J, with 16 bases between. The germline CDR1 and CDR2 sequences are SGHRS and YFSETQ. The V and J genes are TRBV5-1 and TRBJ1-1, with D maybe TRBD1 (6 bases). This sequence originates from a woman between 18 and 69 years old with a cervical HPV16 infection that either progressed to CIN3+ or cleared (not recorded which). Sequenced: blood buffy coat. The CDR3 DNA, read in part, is TGCGCCAGCAATATCCAGGGGAGGCGCACTGAA. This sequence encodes CASNIQGRRTE. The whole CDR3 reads CASNIQGRRTEAFF.